A selection of T cell receptor beta chains follows, all from one sample in a study of blood T cell repertoires in COVID-19. Assay used: immunoSEQ multiplex PCR; TCRdb lists only in-frame clones, some missing. Seen here are 380,000 or so clones, roughly 88% observed once, and the top ten hold 2% to 2.5%. The sample was PBMCs or T cells enriched from blood (not recorded which). These TCRs come from a woman aged 40 to 55 with acute COVID-19. CDR3s include the opening cysteine and the closing phenylalanine or tryptophan. D genes are given only for firm matches. Clone size is shown for a subset of rows, as once, few, many or a class of expanded clone.

V gene	D gene	clone size	J gene	CDR3 DNA	CDR3 protein
TRBV27	-	few	TRBJ1-1	TGTGCCAGCAGTTTATTTGGCGGCCTGAGGCCTGAAGCTTTCTTT	CASSLFGGLRPEAFF
TRBV18	-	-	TRBJ2-7	TGTGCCAGCTCACGGGCCACACTTCGTAACGAGCAGTACTTC	CASSRATLRNEQYF
TRBV4-2	-	once	TRBJ1-2	TGTGCCAGCAGCCAATTGGAACCTCTAGATGGCGGCTACACCTTC	CASSQLEPLDGGYTF
TRBV24-1	TRBD2	-	TRBJ2-7	TGTGCCACCAGTGTGTATACTAGCGGGGGGTCCTACGAGCAGTACTTC	CATSVYTSGGSYEQYF
TRBV10-3	TRBD1	-	TRBJ1-1	TGTGCCATCAGATCCGGGACAGGGAGAGTAGGCACTGAAGCTTTCTTT	CAIRSGTGRVGTEAFF
TRBV6-5	-	-	TRBJ1-3	TGTGCCAGCAATAACGACAGGAGCTCTGGAAACACCATATATTTT	CASNNDRSSGNTIYF
TRBV27	-	once	TRBJ1-2	TGTGCCAGCAGGGGGGGTAGGTATGGCTACACCTTC	CASRGGRYGYTF
TRBV3-1/TRBV3-2	TRBD1	-	TRBJ2-6	TGTGCCAGCAGCCAAGGGGGACAGCCGAGGTTTGTCCTGACTTTC	CASSQGGQPRFVLTF
TRBV11-2	TRBD2	-	TRBJ2-3	TGTGCCAGCAGCCAAGGGACTAGCTTACCGGCAGATACGCAGTATTTT	CASSQGTSLPADTQYF
TRBV5-3	-	-	TRBJ1-5	TGTGCCAGAAGTAAACCAGGGAGGTATAGCAATCAGCCCCAGCATTTT	CARSKPGRYSNQPQHF
TRBV5-1	-	-	TRBJ2-5	TGCGCCAGCACTGGCGACTTACAAGAGACCCAGTACTTC	CASTGDLQETQYF
TRBV19	-	-	TRBJ1-4	TGTGCCAGTATCGGTAGTTCTAATGAAAAACTGTTTTTT	CASIGSSNEKLFF
TRBV7-6	TRBD1	once	TRBJ1-6	TGTGCCAGCAGCCCCCGGGACAGGAATAATTCACCCCTCCACTTT	CASSPRDRNNSPLHF
TRBV19	-	-	TRBJ2-3	TGTGCCAGTAGGAGGGACTTCGGGACAGACCGCACAGATACGCAGTATTTT	CASRRDFGTDRTDTQYF
TRBV6-5	TRBD1	-	TRBJ1-5	TGTGCCAGCAGTTACCTTTTGTTGACAGGGGCCCAGCCCCAGCATTTT	CASSYLLLTGAQPQHF
TRBV27	TRBD1	-	TRBJ1-2	TGTGCCAGCAGTTCACTGGGACAGGCGATCTATGGCTACACCTTC	CASSSLGQAIYGYTF
TRBV19	TRBD1	-	TRBJ1-1	TGTGCCATTTCGGACAGGTCGCGCACTGAAGCTTTCTTT	CAISDRSRTEAFF
TRBV7-9	TRBD1	-	TRBJ1-5	TGTGCCAGCAGCTTAGAAGTCCGGTTGGGACAGGGTCATCAGCCCCAGCATTTT	CASSLEVRLGQGHQPQHF
TRBV5-1	-	-	TRBJ2-3	TGCGCCAGCAGCCCCGACTTATCTAGCACAGATACGCAGTATTTT	CASSPDLSSTDTQYF
TRBV29-1	TRBD1	once	TRBJ1-2	TGCAGCGCCGAGACAGGGGAATCCTATGGCTACACCTTC	CSAETGESYGYTF
TRBV5-4	-	-	TRBJ1-2	TGTGCCAGCAGCTTGGACAGGGTCTATGGCTACACCTTC	CASSLDRVYGYTF
TRBV7-9	-	-	TRBJ2-1	TGTGCCAGCAGCGCGGGACAGCTCAATGAGCAGTTCTTC	CASSAGQLNEQFF
TRBV6-5	-	-	TRBJ2-5	TGTGCCAGCAGTTACTCGTGGGAGGCCTACCAAGAGACCCAGTACTTC	CASSYSWEAYQETQYF
TRBV5-1	TRBD2	-	TRBJ2-3	TGCGCCAGCTCCCGGAGCGGGGGGTCAGATACGCAGTATTTT	CASSRSGGSDTQYF
TRBV12-3/TRBV12-4	-	-	TRBJ2-7	TGTGCCAGCAGTTTTCCCAGTGACGAGCAGTACTTC	CASSFPSDEQYF
TRBV9	TRBD1	few	TRBJ1-2	TGTGCCAGCAGCGTAGTGCCGATTCCGGGACAGGGTAACTATGGCTACACCTTC	CASSVVPIPGQGNYGYTF
TRBV12-3/TRBV12-4	-	once	TRBJ1-3	TGTGCCAGCAGTTCAGGGAACACCATATATTTT	CASSSGNTIYF
TRBV5-1	TRBD1	-	TRBJ1-4	TGCGCCAGCAGTTTTAGACAGGGGGCGACCTACGAAAAACTGTTTTTT	CASSFRQGATYEKLFF
TRBV18	TRBD1	-	TRBJ2-1	TGTGCCAGCTCACCAACGGGACAGGGATACAATGAGCAGTTCTTC	CASSPTGQGYNEQFF
TRBV9	-	-	TRBJ1-3	TGTGCCAGCAGCGTAGGAGGAGGAGGACAGTCTGGAAACACCATATATTTT	CASSVGGGGQSGNTIYF
TRBV13	-	-	TRBJ1-1	TGTGCCAGCAGCGGGGAGACCTACACTGAAGCTTTCTTT	CASSGETYTEAFF
TRBV27	TRBD2	-	TRBJ2-3	TGTGCCACCTATCCCCCAAGCGGGGGGGCCATGGATACGCAGTATTTT	CATYPPSGGAMDTQYF
TRBV5-1	TRBD1	-	TRBJ2-1	TGCGCCAGCAGCTCCGGGACAGGGGACAATGAGCAGTTCTTC	CASSSGTGDNEQFF
TRBV20-1	TRBD2	-	TRBJ2-2	TGCAGTGCTAGTAAAGGGACTAGCGGGGGTTCATACGGGGAGCTGTTTTTT	CSASKGTSGGSYGELFF
TRBV5-1	-	-	TRBJ1-2	TGCGCCAGCAGCGGAACAGAAAACTATGGCTACACCTTC	CASSGTENYGYTF
TRBV2	TRBD2	-	TRBJ2-1	TGTGCCAGCAGGACCACTAGCGGGGGGGCAAATGAGCAGTTCTTC	CASRTTSGGANEQFF
TRBV19	-	-	TRBJ1-3	TGTGCCAGTAGTATCTTCAGAGGAACTGGAAACACCATATATTTT	CASSIFRGTGNTIYF
TRBV2	-	-	TRBJ1-6	TGTGCCAGCAGTGGGGCCCGGGATACTAGTTCACCCCTCCACTTT	CASSGARDTSSPLHF
TRBV9	TRBD2	-	TRBJ2-7	TGTGCCAGCAGCCCCAGCGGGGAGCCCTACGAGCAGTACTTC	CASSPSGEPYEQYF
TRBV15	TRBD1	-	TRBJ1-2	TGTGCCACTTCCAATCCGACAGGGCCCTCGACCTATGGCTACACCTTC	CATSNPTGPSTYGYTF
TRBV4-1	TRBD1	-	TRBJ1-2	TGCGCCAGCAGCCAAGGACAGGGGGGTCTCTATGGCTACACCTTC	CASSQGQGGLYGYTF
TRBV14	-	-	TRBJ2-7	TGTGCCAGCAGCCTTTATCCACGGGTCGAGCAGTACTTC	CASSLYPRVEQYF
TRBV10-3	-	-	TRBJ1-5	TGTGCCATCAGTGAGGGGCCCCATCAGCCCCAGCATTTT	CAISEGPHQPQHF
TRBV18	-	-	TRBJ1-6	TGTGCCAGCCAGGACACAACCTCCTATAATTCACCCCTCCACTTT	CASQDTTSYNSPLHF
TRBV29-1	-	-	TRBJ1-2	TGCAGCGTTGTGGTCAGAATGGATGGCTACACCTTC	CSVVVRMDGYTF
TRBV15	-	-	TRBJ1-1	TGTGCCACCAGCAGAGATAGCGGGGGAGGCACTGAAGCTTTCTTT	CATSRDSGGGTEAFF
TRBV5-6	-	-	TRBJ2-5	-	CASSFGAGVETQYF
TRBV2	-	-	TRBJ1-5	TGTGCCAGCAGTTTACAGGGAATAGGGCAGCCCCAGCATTTT	CASSLQGIGQPQHF
TRBV30	TRBD1	-	TRBJ1-1	TGTGCCTGGGCAAGACAGGGAGAGACTGAAGCTTTCTTT	CAWARQGETEAFF
TRBV24-1	-	-	TRBJ1-5	TGTGCCACCAGTGATCAACGGGGCAATCAGCCCCAGCATTTT	CATSDQRGNQPQHF